This T cell receptor beta chain was captured in a study of T cell responses to AZD1222 COVID-19 vaccine. V was trimmed by 5 bases and J by 5 bases, leaving 13 bases between them. Germline CDR1 and CDR2: MNHEY and SVGEGT. The CDR3 contains 14 residues. Whole-study results and caveats: Increased Spike-specific TCR breadth and depth were observed after two AZD1222 doses.

Using immunoSEQ multiplex PCR, the repertoire was profiled, and TCRdb retains in-frame clones only, with some absent. The repertoire has about 200,000 clones, 85% to 95% of them found once; the top ten carry about 1%. Comment on this clone: Its antigen is still unknown.

The clonotype comes from an adult who received the AZD1222 COVID-19 vaccine. Here the sequenced sample was peripheral blood, taken 28 days after the second AZD1222 dose. The rearrangement links TRBV6-2 or TRBV6-3 to TRBJ1-5; D remains ambiguous. The CDR3: CASSDPLGHQPQHF. For the CDR3, the DNA is TGTGCCAGCAGTGACCCCCTGGGCCATCAGCCCCAGCATTTT.